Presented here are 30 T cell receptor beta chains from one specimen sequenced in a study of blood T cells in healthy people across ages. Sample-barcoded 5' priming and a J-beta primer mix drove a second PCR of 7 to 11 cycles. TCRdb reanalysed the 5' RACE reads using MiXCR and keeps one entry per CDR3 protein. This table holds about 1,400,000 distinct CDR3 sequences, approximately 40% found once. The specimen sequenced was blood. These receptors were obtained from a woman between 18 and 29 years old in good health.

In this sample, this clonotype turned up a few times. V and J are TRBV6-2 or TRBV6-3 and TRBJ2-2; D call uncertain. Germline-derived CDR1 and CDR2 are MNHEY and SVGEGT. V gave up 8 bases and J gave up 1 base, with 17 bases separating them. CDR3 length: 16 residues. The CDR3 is CASLLGRMLNTGELFF. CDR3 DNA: TGTGCCAGCCTTCTCGGCAGAATGTTGAACACCGGGGAGCTGTTTTTT.

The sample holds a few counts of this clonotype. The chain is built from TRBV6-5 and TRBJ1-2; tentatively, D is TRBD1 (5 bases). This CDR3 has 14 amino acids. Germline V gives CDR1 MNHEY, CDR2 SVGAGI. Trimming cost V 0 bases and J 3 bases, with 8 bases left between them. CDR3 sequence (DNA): TGTGCCAGCAGTTACTCAGGGACTTACTATGGCTACACCTTC. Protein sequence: CASSYSGTYYGYTF.

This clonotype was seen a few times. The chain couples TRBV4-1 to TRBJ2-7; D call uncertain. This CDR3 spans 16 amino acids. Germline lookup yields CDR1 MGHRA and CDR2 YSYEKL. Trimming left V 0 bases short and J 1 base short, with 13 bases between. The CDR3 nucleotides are TGCGCCAGCAGCCAAGATCGTGAGACCGATTCCTACGAGCAGTACTTC. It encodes CASSQDRETDSYEQYF.

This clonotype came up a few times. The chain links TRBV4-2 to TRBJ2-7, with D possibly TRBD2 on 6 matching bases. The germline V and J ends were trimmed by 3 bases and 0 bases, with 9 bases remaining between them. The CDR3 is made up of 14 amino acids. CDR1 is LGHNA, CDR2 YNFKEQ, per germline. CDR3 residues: CASSQAGNSYEQYF. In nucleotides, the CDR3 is TGTGCCAGCAGCCAGGCGGGAAACTCCTACGAGCAGTACTTC.

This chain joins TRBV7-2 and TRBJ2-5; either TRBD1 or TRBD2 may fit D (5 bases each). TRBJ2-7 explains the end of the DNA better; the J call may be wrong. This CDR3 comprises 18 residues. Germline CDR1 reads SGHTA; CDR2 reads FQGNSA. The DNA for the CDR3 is TGTGCCAGCAGCCCTGTCATGGTAACTAGTTCTGGGGGCTACGAGCAGTACTTC. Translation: CASSPVMVTSSGGYEQYF.

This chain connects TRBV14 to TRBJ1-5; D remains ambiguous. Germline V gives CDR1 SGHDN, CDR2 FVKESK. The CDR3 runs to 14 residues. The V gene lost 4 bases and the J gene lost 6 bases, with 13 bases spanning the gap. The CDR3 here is CASSPRRGRQPQHF. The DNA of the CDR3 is TGTGCCAGCAGCCCCCGGAGAGGGCGTCAGCCCCAGCATTTT. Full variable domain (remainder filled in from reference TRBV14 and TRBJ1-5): EAGVTQFPSHSVIEKGQTVTLRCDPISGHDNLYWYRRVMGKEIKFLLHFVKESKQDESGMPNNRFLAERTGGTYSTLKVQPAELEDSGVYFCASSPRRGRQPQHFGDGTRLSIL.

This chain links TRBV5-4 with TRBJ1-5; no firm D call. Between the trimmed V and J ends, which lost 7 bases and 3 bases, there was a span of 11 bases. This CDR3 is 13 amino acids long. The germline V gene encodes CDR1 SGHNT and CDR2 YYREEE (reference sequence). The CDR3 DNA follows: TGTGCCAGCCATCAGAAATACAATCAGCCCCAGCATTTT. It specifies CASHQKYNQPQHF.

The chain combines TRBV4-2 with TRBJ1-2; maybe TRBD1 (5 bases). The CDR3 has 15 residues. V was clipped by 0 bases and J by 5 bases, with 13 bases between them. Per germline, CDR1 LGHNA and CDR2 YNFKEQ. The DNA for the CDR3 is TGTGCCAGCAGCCAAGATCAGCGGGGGGTATATGGCTACACCTTC. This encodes CASSQDQRGVYGYTF.

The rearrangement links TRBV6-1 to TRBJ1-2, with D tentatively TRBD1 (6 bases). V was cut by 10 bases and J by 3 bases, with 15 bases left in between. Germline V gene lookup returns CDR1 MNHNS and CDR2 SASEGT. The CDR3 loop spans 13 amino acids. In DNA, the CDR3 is TGTGCCACCACAGGGCCTCTATACTATGGCTACACCTTC. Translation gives CATTGPLYYGYTF.

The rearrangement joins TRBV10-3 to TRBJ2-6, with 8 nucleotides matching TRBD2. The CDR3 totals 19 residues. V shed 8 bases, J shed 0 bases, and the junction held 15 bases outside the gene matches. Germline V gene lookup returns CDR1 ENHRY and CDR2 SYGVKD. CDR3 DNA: TGTGCCATCTACAACGGACTAGCCAGGGGTACCTCTGGGGCCAACGTCCTGACTTTC. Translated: CAIYNGLARGTSGANVLTF.

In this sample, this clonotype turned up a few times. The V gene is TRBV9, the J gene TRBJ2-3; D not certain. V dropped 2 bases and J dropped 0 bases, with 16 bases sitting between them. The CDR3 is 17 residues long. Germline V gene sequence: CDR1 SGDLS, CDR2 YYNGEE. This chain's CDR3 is CASSVQAVSRSTDTQYF. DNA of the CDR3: TGTGCCAGCAGCGTCCAGGCAGTCAGCCGTAGCACAGATACGCAGTATTTT.

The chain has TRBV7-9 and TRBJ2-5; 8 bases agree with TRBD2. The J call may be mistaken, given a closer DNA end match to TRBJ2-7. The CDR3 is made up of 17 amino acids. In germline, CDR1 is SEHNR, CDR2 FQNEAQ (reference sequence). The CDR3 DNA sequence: TGTGCCAGCAGCCCAGAGGGAGGGACTAGTCGGCCCTACGAGCAGTACTTC. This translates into CASSPEGGTSRPYEQYF.

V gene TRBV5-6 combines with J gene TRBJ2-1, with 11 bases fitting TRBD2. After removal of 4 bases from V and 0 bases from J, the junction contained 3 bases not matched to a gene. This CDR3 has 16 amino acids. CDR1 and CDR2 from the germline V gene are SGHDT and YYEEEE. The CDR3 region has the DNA TGTGCCAGCAGCGGACTAGCGGGTCTCTCCTACAATGAGCAGTTCTTC. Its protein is CASSGLAGLSYNEQFF.

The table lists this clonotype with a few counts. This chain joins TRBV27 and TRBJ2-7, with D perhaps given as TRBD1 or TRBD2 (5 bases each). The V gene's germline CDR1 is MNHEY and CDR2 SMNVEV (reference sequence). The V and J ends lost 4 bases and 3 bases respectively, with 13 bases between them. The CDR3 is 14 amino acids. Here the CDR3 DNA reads TGTGCCAGCAGTTGGAGAGGGACCGGCTACGAGCAGTACTTC. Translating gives CASSWRGTGYEQYF.

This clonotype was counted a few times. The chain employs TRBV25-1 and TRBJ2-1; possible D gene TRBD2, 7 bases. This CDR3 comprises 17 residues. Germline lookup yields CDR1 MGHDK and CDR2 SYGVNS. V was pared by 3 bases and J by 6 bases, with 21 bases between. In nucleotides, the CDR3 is TGTGCCAGCAGTGATCCCGAGGGGGGGCTATGGGGCAATGAGCAGTTCTTC. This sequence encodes CASSDPEGGLWGNEQFF.

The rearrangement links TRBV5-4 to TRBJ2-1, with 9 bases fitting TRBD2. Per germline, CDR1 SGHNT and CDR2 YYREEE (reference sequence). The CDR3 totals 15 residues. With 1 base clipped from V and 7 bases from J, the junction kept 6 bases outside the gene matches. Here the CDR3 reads CASSLIGGGANEQFF. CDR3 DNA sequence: TGTGCCAGCAGCTTGATTGGCGGGGGGGCAAATGAGCAGTTCTTC. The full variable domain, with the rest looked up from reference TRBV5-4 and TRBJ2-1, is ETGVTQSPTHLIKTRGQQVTLRCSSQSGHNTVSWYQQALGQGPQFIFQYYREEENGRGNFPPRFSGLQFPNYSSELNVNALELDDSALYLCASSLIGGGANEQFFGPGTRLTVL.

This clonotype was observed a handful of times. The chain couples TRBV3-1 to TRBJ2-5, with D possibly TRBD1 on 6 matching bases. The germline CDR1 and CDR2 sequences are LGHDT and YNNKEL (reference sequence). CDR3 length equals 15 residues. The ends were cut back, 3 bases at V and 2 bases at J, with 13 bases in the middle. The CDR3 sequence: CASSHLRGGQETQYF. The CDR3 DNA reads TGTGCCAGCAGCCATCTCAGGGGCGGTCAAGAGACCCAGTACTTC.

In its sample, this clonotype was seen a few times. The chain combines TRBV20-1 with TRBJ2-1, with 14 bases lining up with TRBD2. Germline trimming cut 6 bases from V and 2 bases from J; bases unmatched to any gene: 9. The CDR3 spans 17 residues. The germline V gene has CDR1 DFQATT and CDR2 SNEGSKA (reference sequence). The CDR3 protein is CSAKTSGGAEAYNEQFF. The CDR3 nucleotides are TGCAGTGCCAAGACTAGCGGGGGGGCCGAGGCCTACAATGAGCAGTTCTTC.

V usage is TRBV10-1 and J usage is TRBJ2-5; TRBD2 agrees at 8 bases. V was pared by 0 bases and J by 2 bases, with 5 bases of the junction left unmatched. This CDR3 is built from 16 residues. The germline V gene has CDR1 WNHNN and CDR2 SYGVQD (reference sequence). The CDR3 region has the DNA TGCGCCAGCAGTGAGTCTGTAGCGGGGACTCAAGAGACCCAGTACTTC. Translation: CASSESVAGTQETQYF.

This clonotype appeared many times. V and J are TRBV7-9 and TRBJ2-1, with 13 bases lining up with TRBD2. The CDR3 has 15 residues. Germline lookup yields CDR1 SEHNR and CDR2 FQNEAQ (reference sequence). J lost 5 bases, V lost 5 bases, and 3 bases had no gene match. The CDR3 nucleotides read TGTGCCAGCAGCCGCGGGACTAGCGGGGACAATGAGCAGTTCTTC. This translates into CASSRGTSGDNEQFF.

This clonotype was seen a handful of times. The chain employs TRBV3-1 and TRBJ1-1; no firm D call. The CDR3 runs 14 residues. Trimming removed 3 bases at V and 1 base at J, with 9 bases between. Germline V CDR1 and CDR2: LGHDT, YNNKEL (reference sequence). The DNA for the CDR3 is TGTGCCAGCAGCCAGGGCAGACGGAACACTGAAGCTTTCTTT. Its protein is CASSQGRRNTEAFF.

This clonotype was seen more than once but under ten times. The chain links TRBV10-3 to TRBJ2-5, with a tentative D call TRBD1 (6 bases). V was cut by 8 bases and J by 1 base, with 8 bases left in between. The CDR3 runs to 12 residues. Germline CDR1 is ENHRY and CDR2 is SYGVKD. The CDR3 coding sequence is TGTGCCATCGCGGACAGCCAAGAGACCCAGTACTTC. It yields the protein CAIADSQETQYF.

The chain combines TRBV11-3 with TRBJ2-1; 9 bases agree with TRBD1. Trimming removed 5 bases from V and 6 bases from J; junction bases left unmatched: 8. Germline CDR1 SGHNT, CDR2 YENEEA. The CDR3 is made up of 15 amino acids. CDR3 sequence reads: CASSPGTGNFNEQFF. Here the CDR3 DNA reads TGTGCCAGCAGCCCCGGGACAGGGAATTTCAATGAGCAGTTCTTC.

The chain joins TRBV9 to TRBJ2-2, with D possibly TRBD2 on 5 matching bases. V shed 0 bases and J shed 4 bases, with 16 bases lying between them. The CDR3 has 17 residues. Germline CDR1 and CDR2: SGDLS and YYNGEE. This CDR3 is CASSVARIYAGTGELFF. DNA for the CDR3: TGTGCCAGCAGCGTAGCTCGGATATACGCGGGCACCGGGGAGCTGTTTTTT.

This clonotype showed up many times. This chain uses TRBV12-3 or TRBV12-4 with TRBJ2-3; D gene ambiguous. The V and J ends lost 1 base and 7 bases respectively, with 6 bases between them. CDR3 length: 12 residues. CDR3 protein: CASSLGGNTQYF. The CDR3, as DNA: TGTGCCAGCAGTTTAGGCGGTAATACGCAGTATTTT.

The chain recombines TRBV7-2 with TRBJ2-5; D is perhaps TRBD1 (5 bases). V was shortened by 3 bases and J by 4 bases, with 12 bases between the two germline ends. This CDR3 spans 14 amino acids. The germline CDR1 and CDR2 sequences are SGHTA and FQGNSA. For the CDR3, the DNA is TGTGCCAGCAGCTTGGACACCGCCGTAGAGACCCAGTACTTC. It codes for CASSLDTAVETQYF. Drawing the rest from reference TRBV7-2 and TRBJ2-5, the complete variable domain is GAGVSQSPSNKVTEKGKDVELRCDPISGHTALYWYRQSLGQGLEFLIYFQGNSAPDKSGLPSDRFSAERTGGSVSTLTIQRTQQEDSAVYLCASSLDTAVETQYFGPGTRLLVL.

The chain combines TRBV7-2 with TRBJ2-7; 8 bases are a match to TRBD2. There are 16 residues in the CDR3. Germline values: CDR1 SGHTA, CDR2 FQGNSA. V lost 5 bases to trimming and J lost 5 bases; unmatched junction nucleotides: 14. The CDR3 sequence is CASSLNSGGLLHEQYF. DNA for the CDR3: TGTGCCAGCAGCCTAAACTCGGGAGGGCTTCTCCACGAGCAGTACTTC.

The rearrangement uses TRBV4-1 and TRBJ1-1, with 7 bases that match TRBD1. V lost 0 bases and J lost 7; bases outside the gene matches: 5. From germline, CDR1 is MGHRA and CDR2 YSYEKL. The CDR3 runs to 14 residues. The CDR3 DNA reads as TGCGCCAGCAGCCAAGATCGGGACAGCCGTGAAGCTTTCTTT. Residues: CASSQDRDSREAFF.

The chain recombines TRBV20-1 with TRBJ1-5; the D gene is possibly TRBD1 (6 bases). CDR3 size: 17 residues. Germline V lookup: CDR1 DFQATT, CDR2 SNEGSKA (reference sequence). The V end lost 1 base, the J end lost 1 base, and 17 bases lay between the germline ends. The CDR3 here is CSARGSQGLMSNQPQHF. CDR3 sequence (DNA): TGCAGTGCTAGAGGGTCACAGGGTCTCATGAGCAATCAGCCCCAGCATTTT.

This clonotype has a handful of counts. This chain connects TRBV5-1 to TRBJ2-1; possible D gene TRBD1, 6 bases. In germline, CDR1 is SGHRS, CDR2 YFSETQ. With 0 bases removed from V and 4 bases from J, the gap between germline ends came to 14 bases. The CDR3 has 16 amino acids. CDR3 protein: CASSLGAGQIYNEQFF. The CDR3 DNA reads TGCGCCAGCAGCTTGGGAGCAGGACAGATTTACAATGAGCAGTTCTTC.